What follows are 3 T cell receptor beta chains derived from one specimen sequenced in a study of OX40 agonist ivuxolimab in advanced cancers. Some clones are missing from TCRdb's copy, which holds only in-frame ones; the method was immunoSEQ multiplex PCR. Of 60,000 to 70,000 clones in the sample, 70% to 85% were seen once. The sample in question was CD4+ or CD8+ T cells sorted from blood, obtained in a trial of the OX40 agonist ivuxolimab. The receptors originated from an adult with an advanced solid tumor such as melanoma, head and neck, liver or kidney cancer.

This clone was seen just once. CDR3 region: CAWSVPGRDREQYF. The DNA of the CDR3 is TGTGCCTGGAGTGTACCGGGTCGGGATCGGGAGCAGTACTTC. The rearrangement uses TRBV30 and TRBJ2-7, with a weak D call TRBD2 (5 bases). The CDR3 covers 14 residues. Germline V gene sequence: CDR1 GTSNPN, CDR2 SVGIG (reference sequence). Trimming stripped 0 bases from V and 7 bases from J, with 16 bases between.

The chain is built from TRBV19 and TRBJ2-7, with D possibly matching TRBD2 (5 bases). The CDR3 extends over 15 amino acids. Trimming took 5 bases from V and 0 from J, leaving 14 bases between them. Germline loops: CDR1 LNHDA, CDR2 SQIVND (reference sequence). The chain's CDR3 is CASSVDLEGSYEQYF. In DNA, the CDR3 is TGTGCCAGTAGTGTGGACTTAGAGGGCTCCTACGAGCAGTACTTC.

CDR3 residues: CASSLGGLSYEQYF. The CDR3, as DNA: TGTGCCAGCAGCTTGGGGGGCCTCTCCTACGAGCAGTACTTC. This chain joins TRBV7-9 and TRBJ2-7; perhaps D is TRBD1 or TRBD2 (6 bases each). The CDR3 loop spans 14 amino acids. Deletions cut 3 bases from V and 0 bases from J, with 9 bases between. Germline loops: CDR1 SEHNR, CDR2 FQNEAQ (reference sequence).